Each of the 27 T cell receptor beta chains below was sequenced from the same sample in a study of blood T cell repertoires in COVID-19. Generated by immunoSEQ multiplex PCR, the TCRdb table keeps only in-frame clones and is missing some. The table includes under 50,000 clones, approximately 70% detected once. The sample consisted of peripheral blood. The receptors originated from a man older than 75 with acute or convalescent COVID-19.

This chain joins TRBV11-3 and TRBJ1-1; D might be TRBD1 (5 bases). Germline CDR1 SGHNT, CDR2 YENEEA. V was pared by 5 bases and J by 8 bases, with 15 bases between. The CDR3 extends over 13 amino acids. CDR3 residues: CASSLGRGHEAFF. DNA of the CDR3: TGTGCCAGCAGCCTCGGGAGGGGTCACGAAGCTTTCTTT.

V gene TRBV30 combines with J gene TRBJ1-2, with 7 bases identical to TRBD1. This CDR3 is built from 15 residues. Germline loops: CDR1 GTSNPN, CDR2 SVGIG (reference sequence). V dropped 2 bases and J dropped 3; count of bases not matched to a gene: 9. This CDR3 reads CAWSRNEGAHYGYTF. The DNA of the CDR3 is TGTGCCTGGAGTAGGAATGAGGGGGCGCACTATGGCTACACCTTC.

J is TRBJ1-2 and V is TRBV20-1; D is perhaps TRBD1 (5 bases). Germline CDR1 and CDR2: DFQATT and SNEGSKA (reference sequence). Trimming cost V 3 bases and J 8 bases, with 19 bases left between them. The CDR3 sequence is 14 residues long. The CDR3 nucleotides read TGCAGTGCTAGTCTCCAGGGAGGTTACGGGGGCTACACCTTC. The encoded protein is CSASLQGGYGGYTF.

CDR3 in DNA: TGTGCCAGCAGCTTAGACAGGGCCCAAGAGACCCAGTACTTC. Translating gives CASSLDRAQETQYF. The V gene is TRBV7-2, the J gene TRBJ2-5, with D possibly TRBD1 on 6 matching bases. V lost 1 base and J lost 1, with 7 bases in between. Germline assignment: CDR1 SGHTA and CDR2 FQGNSA. The CDR3 runs 14 residues.

V usage is TRBV12-5 and J usage is TRBJ2-7; the match to TRBD1 covers 7 bases. The germline gives CDR1 LGHNT, CDR2 FRNRAP. The ends lost 6 bases at V and 2 bases at J; junction bases unmatched: 10. This CDR3 comprises 15 residues. The CDR3, as DNA: TGTGCTAGTGGCCGTACAGGGGTATCGACCTACGAGCAGTACTTC. Its protein product is CASGRTGVSTYEQYF.

V and J are TRBV27 and TRBJ1-2; TRBD1 agrees at 11 bases. The CDR3 is 16 amino acids. CDR1 MNHEY and CDR2 SMNVEV come from the germline V gene (reference sequence). Germline trimming cut 4 bases from V and 8 bases from J; bases unmatched to any gene: 12. This chain's CDR3 is CASSYLDRGPVRGYTF. The CDR3 bases are TGTGCCAGCAGTTACCTGGACAGGGGGCCTGTCAGAGGCTACACCTTC.

The V and J genes are TRBV15 and TRBJ2-5; 9 bases map to TRBD1. Germline CDR1 is LNHNV and CDR2 is YYDKDF (reference sequence). Unmatched junction bases numbered 19, after V lost 2 bases and J lost 3 bases. The CDR3 runs to 20 residues. CDR3 sequence (DNA): TGTGCCACCAGCAGACAGGCCCCGGGACAGGGTAGAATTTGGGAAGAGACCCAGTACTTC. This sequence encodes CATSRQAPGQGRIWEETQYF.

J is TRBJ2-3 and V is TRBV11-1, with 9 nucleotides matching TRBD2. This CDR3 spans 16 amino acids. Trimming cost V 4 bases and J 6 bases; bases outside gene matches: 11. CDR1 is SGHAT and CDR2 is FQDESV in the germline V gene (reference sequence). CDR3 sequence reads: CASSSRILAGRDTQYF. For the CDR3, the DNA is TGTGCCAGCAGCTCACGGATCCTAGCGGGGAGGGATACGCAGTATTTT.

The V call is TRBV2, the J call TRBJ1-1; D unclear. Between the trimmed V and J ends, which lost 6 bases and 5 bases, there was a span of 16 bases. Germline V CDR1 and CDR2: SNHLY, FYNNEI. This CDR3 is 14 amino acids long. CDR3 DNA: TGTGCCAGCAGCGTGTTGACATCAACTACTGAAGCTTTCTTT. Protein sequence: CASSVLTSTTEAFF. The variable domain in full, completed from reference TRBV2 and TRBJ1-1, reads EPEVTQTPSHQVTQMGQEVILRCVPISNHLYFYWYRQILGQKVEFLVSFYNNEISEKSEIFDDQFSVERPDGSNFTLKIRSTKLEDSAMYFCASSVLTSTTEAFFGQGTRLTVV.

This clone was detected only once. The chain links TRBV19 to TRBJ1-4; 8 positions match TRBD1. CDR3 length: 16 residues. V shed 7 bases, J shed 6 bases, and the junction held 13 bases outside the gene matches. CDR1 and CDR2 from the germline V gene are LNHDA and SQIVND (reference sequence). Here the CDR3 reads CASTRGQGRVYEKLFF. The CDR3 DNA follows: TGTGCCAGTACCCGAGGACAGGGAAGGGTTTATGAAAAACTGTTTTTT.

CDR3 sequence: CASSSTSGRRDTQYF. CDR3 bases: TGTGCCAGCAGTTCGACTAGCGGGAGGAGGGATACGCAGTATTTT. This chain joins TRBV27 and TRBJ2-3; 13 bases are a match to TRBD2. Trimming took 4 bases from V and 6 from J; bases not matched to a gene: 4. CDR1 is MNHEY and CDR2 is SMNVEV in the germline V gene (reference sequence). The length of the CDR3 is 15 residues.

The V and J genes are TRBV29-1 and TRBJ2-7, with TRBD1 matching over 10 bases. The CDR3 is 11 amino acids. V shed 7 bases, J shed 6 bases, and the junction held 3 bases outside the gene matches. The germline gives CDR1 SQVTM, CDR2 ANQGSEA. CDR3 loop: CSADRGGEQYF. CDR3 sequence (DNA): TGCAGCGCGGACAGGGGGGGCGAGCAGTACTTC.

This chain uses TRBV21-1 with TRBJ1-3; TRBD1, the table's D call, was not compared with the DNA. TRBV21-1 is termed a pseudogene. The CDR3 length is 16 residues. CDR3 nucleotides: TGTGCCAGCGGGATACACAGGGGATGTTTCGGGAACACCATATATTTT. It codes for CASGIHRGCFGNTIYF.

This chain connects TRBV5-8 to TRBJ1-6, with unresolved D. Germline V CDR1 and CDR2: SGHTS, YDEGEE. Trimming took off 4 bases at V and 9 bases at J, with 17 bases between the two ends. The CDR3 runs 15 residues. CDR3 loop: CASSPIRGSGSPLHF. The CDR3 bases are TGTGCCAGCAGCCCAATTCGAGGGTCGGGTTCACCCCTCCACTTT.

V and J are TRBV7-2 and TRBJ1-1, with D unclear. The germline V gene encodes CDR1 SGHTA and CDR2 FQGNSA. V was trimmed by 5 bases and J by 0 bases, leaving 10 bases between them. This CDR3 is 14 amino acids long. CDR3: CASSPTGLNTEAFF. CDR3 coding DNA: TGTGCCAGCAGCCCTACGGGTTTGAACACTGAAGCTTTCTTT.

This clone showed up just a few times. This chain connects TRBV2 to TRBJ1-5, with a possible D match to TRBD1 (6 bases). The CDR3 totals 13 residues. V gave up 7 bases and J gave up 4 bases, with 11 bases separating them. The germline V gene encodes CDR1 SNHLY and CDR2 FYNNEI. CDR3: CASKQGENQPQHF. The CDR3 nucleotides read TGTGCCAGCAAACAGGGAGAAAATCAGCCCCAGCATTTT.

The table lists this clone with a few counts. J is TRBJ1-2 and V is TRBV4-2; the D is unclear. V was clipped by 0 bases and J by 1 base, with 12 bases between them. CDR1 and CDR2 from the germline V gene are LGHNA and YNFKEQ. CDR3 length equals 16 residues. The CDR3 DNA sequence: TGTGCCAGCAGCCAAGATCAGGCGTTGGATAACTATGGCTACACCTTC. Translating gives CASSQDQALDNYGYTF.

This chain links TRBV7-9 with TRBJ2-6; possibly TRBD2 for D (5 bases). This CDR3 has 18 residues. Germline-derived CDR1 and CDR2 are SEHNR and FQNEAQ (reference sequence). The V end lost 2 bases, the J end lost 0 bases, and 14 bases lay between the germline ends. DNA of the CDR3: TGTGCCAGCAGCTTACCGTGGCTAGCCGACTCTGGGGCCAACGTCCTGACTTTC. Protein product: CASSLPWLADSGANVLTF.

The CDR3 DNA follows: TGCAGCGTTTCTTACAATGAGCAGTTCTTC. This encodes CSVSYNEQFF. The V call is TRBV29-1, the J call TRBJ2-1; D is undetermined. CDR1 is SQVTM and CDR2 is ANQGSEA in the germline V gene. V lost 5 bases and J 4 bases, leaving 3 bases between the germline ends. The CDR3 is made up of 10 amino acids.

The chain combines TRBV4-1 with TRBJ1-5; possibly TRBD1 for D (5 bases). This CDR3 has 19 residues. The V and J ends lost 0 bases and 7 bases respectively, with 25 bases between them. The germline gives CDR1 MGHRA, CDR2 YSYEKL. The CDR3 protein is CASSQDWVVGGAIGQPQHF. In nucleotides, the CDR3 is TGCGCCAGCAGCCAAGATTGGGTAGTAGGTGGGGCGATCGGGCAGCCCCAGCATTTT.

The chain uses TRBV3-1 (or the pseudogene TRBV3-2) and TRBJ2-3; maybe TRBD2 (5 bases). The V end lost 0 bases, the J end lost 4 bases, and 14 bases lay between the germline ends. The V gene's germline CDR1 is LGHDT and CDR2 YNNKEL (reference sequence). This CDR3 has 16 amino acids. The CDR3: CASSQDLEGIADTQYF. CDR3 coding DNA: TGTGCCAGCAGCCAAGATCTCGAGGGAATCGCAGATACGCAGTATTTT.

The chain couples TRBV21-1 to TRBJ1-3. TRBV21-1 corresponds to a pseudogene. The CDR3 runs to 18 residues. The CDR3 DNA follows: TGTGCCAGCAGCAAAGACCTATCCCCTATTCTCTCTGGAAACACCATATATTTT. It yields the protein CASSKDLSPILSGNTIYF.

The V and J genes are TRBV7-9 and TRBJ1-3; D is unclear. V was clipped by 5 bases and J by 0 bases, with 14 bases between them. The CDR3 is made up of 16 amino acids. The germline gives CDR1 SEHNR, CDR2 FQNEAQ (reference sequence). Written as DNA, the CDR3 is TGTGCCAGCAGCCCCCCCTTGGGCCGCTCTGGAAACACCATATATTTT. This codes for CASSPPLGRSGNTIYF.

This clone is categorized as medium-sized. The CDR3 DNA reads as TGTGCCAGTAGTATAGGTAGCGGGAGTCATGAGCAGTTCTTC. Its translation: CASSIGSGSHEQFF. The chain links TRBV19 to TRBJ2-1; 9 nucleotides agree with TRBD2. With V trimmed by 1 base and J by 8 bases, 3 bases remained unmatched. The CDR3 length is 14 residues. Germline assignment: CDR1 LNHDA and CDR2 SQIVND (reference sequence).

The chain uses TRBV3-1 (or the pseudogene TRBV3-2) and TRBJ2-7; 9 bases line up with TRBD2. Germline trimming cut 3 bases from V and 7 bases from J; bases unmatched to any gene: 7. Germline CDR1 reads LGHDT; CDR2 reads YNNKEL (reference sequence). CDR3 length: 14 amino acids. CDR3 sequence reads: CASSQASGIEEQYF. The CDR3 DNA sequence: TGTGCCAGCAGCCAGGCTAGCGGGATCGAAGAGCAGTACTTC.

V is TRBV6-2 or TRBV6-3 and J is TRBJ1-5; D is unresolved. The germline V gene encodes CDR1 MNHEY and CDR2 SVGEGT. The CDR3 runs 17 residues. Trimming took 6 bases from V and 0 from J, leaving 18 bases between them. This CDR3 is CASSPAGRAYSNQPQHF. The CDR3 coding sequence is TGTGCCAGCAGCCCTGCGGGTAGGGCGTATAGCAATCAGCCCCAGCATTTT.

The sample holds a few counts of this clone. The V call is TRBV5-1, the J call TRBJ2-3; 7 bases map to TRBD1. CDR3 size: 14 residues. Trimming at V came to 4 bases and at J to 1 base, leaving 3 bases not matched to a gene. From germline, CDR1 is SGHRS and CDR2 YFSETQ. CDR3 protein: CASSPGQRTDTQYF. Written as DNA, the CDR3 is TGCGCCAGCAGCCCGGGACAGCGCACAGATACGCAGTATTTT.